The 14 T cell receptor beta chains listed next were all sequenced from one sample in a study of T cells after yellow fever vaccination (dated by TCRdb to about 2019). Libraries were built with 5' RACE. TCRdb names Illumina HiSeq 2500 as the instrument used. The public reads were reprocessed in TCRdb via fastp at Q25 and MiXCR, keeping in-frame beta chains. When rows share a CDR3 protein, they turn into one entry using the most common DNA and genes. Here the sample has about 340,000 distinct CDR3 sequences; 8.7% occur a single time. Of the sample, about 20% is held by the ten largest clones. The intended sense of this specimen's treatment or condition label: live attenuated yellow fever vaccine strain. The specimen was PBMCs, collected on the day of the first yellow fever vaccination. The receptors derive from a man younger than 35 who received the YFV17D yellow fever vaccine.

V and J are TRBV28 and TRBJ1-5; TRBD1 is a possible D gene (6 bases). The CDR3 is 14 amino acids. Trimming shortened V by 7 bases and J by 4 bases, and 14 bases separated the two germline ends. Germline V gene sequence: CDR1 MDHEN, CDR2 SYDVKM. The CDR3 sequence is CASTLSRGNQPQHF. The CDR3 nucleotides are TGTGCCAGCACTCTGAGCAGGGGTAATCAGCCCCAGCATTTT.

This clonotype has ten or more counts. V and J are TRBV12-3 or TRBV12-4 and TRBJ1-4; the match to TRBD1 covers 8 bases. V gave up 7 bases and J gave up 10 bases; unmatched junction bases: 5. The CDR3 totals 12 residues. The CDR3 DNA reads TGTGCCAGCACTGGACAGGGAGGAAAACTGTTTTTT. Its protein product is CASTGQGGKLFF.

This clonotype was picked up a small number of times. V is TRBV20-1 and J is TRBJ2-5, with D possibly being TRBD2 (5 bases). Trimming stripped 4 bases from V and 1 base from J, with 10 bases between. The CDR3 length is 13 residues. Germline loops: CDR1 DFQATT, CDR2 SNEGSKA (reference sequence). The CDR3 DNA reads TGCAGTGCTATAAGGGAGCTCCAAGAGACCCAGTACTTC. Encoded protein: CSAIRELQETQYF.

The chain links TRBV29-1 to TRBJ2-5; 7 bases agree with TRBD1. Trimming cost V 4 bases and J 5 bases; bases outside gene matches: 4. The CDR3 spans 12 residues. Germline V gene data show CDR1 as SQVTM and CDR2 as ANQGSEA. The CDR3 bases are TGCAGCGTTGTAAGGGACAGTGAGACCCAGTACTTC. Translated, it gives CSVVRDSETQYF. The full variable domain, completed using reference TRBV29-1 and TRBJ2-5, is SAVISQKPSRDICQRGTSLTIQCQVDSQVTMMFWYRQQPGQSLTLIATANQGSEATYESGFVIDKFPISRPNLTFSTLTVSNMSPEDSSIYLCSVVRDSETQYFGPGTRLLVL.

This clonotype occurred a few times. The V call is TRBV6-1, the J call TRBJ2-2; TRBD2 agrees at 15 bases. This CDR3 contains 17 residues. J gave up 4 bases and V 8 bases, and 8 bases lay outside the gene matches. The germline V gene has CDR1 MNHNS and CDR2 SASEGT. The DNA of the CDR3 is TGTGCCAGCCTTGGACTAGCGGGGGGGCATGGCACCGGGGAGCTGTTTTTT. Its protein product is CASLGLAGGHGTGELFF.

This clonotype has a handful of counts. The chain has TRBV4-2 and TRBJ1-4; D may be TRBD1 (5 bases). The CDR3 totals 17 residues. CDR1 and CDR2 from the germline V gene are LGHNA and YNFKEQ. V lost 0 bases and J lost 4, with 15 bases in between. Here the CDR3 DNA reads TGTGCCAGCAGCCAAGACCCTCGCGGGGCGAATAATGAAAAACTGTTTTTT. Encoded protein: CASSQDPRGANNEKLFF.

This clonotype has just a few counts. The chain has TRBV7-8 and TRBJ2-7, with 13 bases that match TRBD2. Per the germline V gene, CDR1 is SGHVS and CDR2 is FQNEAQ. V lost 1 base, J lost 4 bases, and 10 bases stayed unmatched. CDR3 length: 18 amino acids. The CDR3 loop is CASSLGGTSGEIGYEQYF. DNA of the CDR3: TGTGCCAGCAGCTTAGGTGGGACTAGCGGGGAGATTGGGTACGAGCAGTACTTC.

CDR3 nucleotides: TGTGCCACCTCCCAAGAAAACTACAGATACACTGAAGCTTTCTTT. It specifies CATSQENYRYTEAFF. This chain joins TRBV4-2 and TRBJ1-1, with D hard to call. V lost 10 bases, J lost 3 bases, and 21 bases lay in between. Germline loops: CDR1 LGHNA, CDR2 YNFKEQ. This CDR3 is built from 15 residues.

The V call is TRBV4-2, the J call TRBJ1-5; D may be TRBD1 (5 bases). The CDR3 is 15 amino acids. Per the germline V gene, CDR1 is LGHNA and CDR2 is YNFKEQ. V was shortened by 0 bases and J by 2 bases, with 8 bases between the two germline ends. CDR3: CASSQDPGGNQPQHF. The DNA for the CDR3 is TGTGCCAGCAGCCAAGATCCGGGGGGCAATCAGCCCCAGCATTTT.

This clonotype was seen only a few times. The genes are TRBV28 and TRBJ2-6, with D possibly TRBD2 on 5 matching bases. The CDR3 loop spans 16 amino acids. From germline, CDR1 is MDHEN and CDR2 SYDVKM. V lost 4 bases, J lost 0 bases, and 10 bases lay in between. This CDR3 is CASSSGLNSGANVLTF. Here the CDR3 DNA reads TGTGCCAGCAGTTCAGGACTGAACTCTGGGGCCAACGTCCTGACTTTC.

This clonotype was seen more than once but under ten times. The chain links TRBV12-3 or TRBV12-4 to TRBJ2-1, with 11 bases matching TRBD1. CDR3 length equals 16 residues. J was trimmed by 2 bases and V by 8 bases; bases with no gene match: 8. The CDR3 region is CASGQGALSTYNEQFF. In nucleotides, the CDR3 is TGTGCCAGCGGACAGGGGGCTCTATCGACCTACAATGAGCAGTTCTTC.

This clonotype has only a few counts. The genes are TRBV12-3 or TRBV12-4 and TRBJ1-5; D is uncertain. The CDR3 length is 14 residues. The germline V and J ends were trimmed by 6 bases and 3 bases, with 12 bases remaining between them. The CDR3 DNA reads as TGTGCCAGCAGCCCTGGACTGAACAATCAGCCCCAGCATTTT. Translation: CASSPGLNNQPQHF.

This clonotype was picked up many times. The chain uses TRBV9 and TRBJ2-7; D is possibly TRBD1 (5 bases). V was shortened by 0 bases and J by 3 bases, with 19 bases between the two germline ends. Germline V CDR1 and CDR2: SGDLS, YYNGEE. The CDR3 consists of 17 residues. The CDR3 loop is CASSVGSVGQTVYEQYF. The CDR3 bases are TGTGCCAGCAGCGTAGGCAGTGTGGGTCAGACAGTCTACGAGCAGTACTTC.

This clonotype has more than one count but fewer than ten. The chain carries TRBV7-2 and TRBJ2-3, with 14 bases that match TRBD2. Germline V gene data show CDR1 as SGHTA and CDR2 as FQGNSA. Unmatched junction bases numbered 8, after V lost 5 bases and J lost 7 bases. The CDR3 consists of 16 residues. CDR3 amino acids: CASSPRLAGGPYTQYF. In nucleotides, the CDR3 is TGTGCCAGCAGCCCACGACTAGCGGGGGGGCCTTATACGCAGTATTTT.